Following are 25 T cell receptor beta chains from one sample sequenced in a study of shared clonotypes between healthy human individuals. Profiling relied on immunoSEQ multiplex PCR, and the TCRdb table lists in-frame clones only, not all of them. The sample lists roughly 1.5 million clones, around 98% seen once, with around 0.47% in the top ten. The specimen was naive CD4+ T cells sorted from blood. Subset noted: CD45RA+ positively selected. The origin of the receptors is a man aged 30 to 45 in good health.

The rearrangement links TRBV10-3 to TRBJ2-5; 8 bases line up with TRBD1. V lost 7 bases to trimming and J lost 4 bases; unmatched junction nucleotides: 11. The CDR3 is 15 residues long. The germline V gene encodes CDR1 ENHRY and CDR2 SYGVKD. The CDR3 DNA follows: TGTGCCATCAAACCATCGGACAGGGCAGGAGAGACCCAGTACTTC. It codes for CAIKPSDRAGETQYF.

The chain recombines TRBV7-9 with TRBJ2-3; 7 bases are a match to TRBD2. Germline V CDR1 and CDR2: SEHNR, FQNEAQ (reference sequence). Trimming removed 6 bases from V and 6 bases from J; junction bases left unmatched: 15. The CDR3 extends over 16 amino acids. CDR3 nucleotides: TGTGCCAGCAGGGGGCATAGCGGGTCCGAGGGGGATACGCAGTATTTT. Its translation: CASRGHSGSEGDTQYF. Looking up the rest from reference TRBV7-9 and TRBJ2-3 gives the full variable domain: DTGVSQNPRHKITKRGQNVTFRCDPISEHNRLYWYRQTLGQGPEFLTYFQNEAQLEKSRLLSDRFSAERPKGSFSTLEIQRTEQGDSAMYLCASRGHSGSEGDTQYFGPGTRLTVL.

The genes are TRBV19 and TRBJ2-5; D gene uncertain. The V gene's germline CDR1 is LNHDA and CDR2 SQIVND (reference sequence). Trimming took 7 bases from V and 0 from J, leaving 12 bases between them. The CDR3 contains 14 residues. DNA of the CDR3: TGTGCCAGTAATGAAGACTGGTACCAAGAGACCCAGTACTTC. This sequence encodes CASNEDWYQETQYF. The complete variable domain, with remaining parts taken from reference TRBV19 and TRBJ2-5, reads DGGITQSPKYLFRKEGQNVTLSCEQNLNHDAMYWYRQDPGQGLRLIYYSQIVNDFQKGDIAEGYSVSREKKESFPLTVTSAQKNPTAFYLCASNEDWYQETQYFGPGTRLLVL.

This chain connects TRBV10-2 to TRBJ2-7; 7 bases agree with TRBD2. V lost 6 bases and J lost 3; bases outside the gene matches: 8. CDR3 length: 14 residues. Germline CDR1 and CDR2: WSHSY and SAAADI. CDR3 DNA sequence: TGCGCCAGCAGGCTGACTAGCTCCAGCTACGAGCAGTACTTC. Translating gives CASRLTSSSYEQYF.

This chain links TRBV7-2 with TRBJ2-1; D gene unclear. Germline V lookup: CDR1 SGHTA, CDR2 FQGNSA. CDR3 length equals 11 residues. V was cut by 5 bases and J by 5 bases, with 4 bases left in between. The CDR3 spells CASSPHNEQFF. The DNA for the CDR3 is TGTGCCAGCAGCCCACACAATGAGCAGTTCTTC.

V gene TRBV5-1 combines with J gene TRBJ1-3; D is uncertain. Trimming removed 4 bases from V and 2 bases from J, with 16 bases in between. This CDR3 has 16 amino acids. From germline, CDR1 is SGHRS and CDR2 YFSETQ. This CDR3 is CASSSRTPEPGNTIYF. The CDR3 DNA reads as TGCGCCAGCAGCAGTAGGACTCCCGAACCTGGAAACACCATATATTTT.

The chain is built from TRBV20-1 and TRBJ2-3; unclear D gene. Germline V lookup: CDR1 DFQATT, CDR2 SNEGSKA (reference sequence). V was shortened by 5 bases and J by 9 bases, with 12 bases between the two germline ends. The CDR3 is made up of 11 amino acids. The CDR3 region is CSAAEGRTQYF. Written as DNA, the CDR3 is TGCAGTGCTGCCGAAGGACGAACGCAGTATTTT.

The genes are TRBV5-4 and TRBJ2-1, with D possibly TRBD1 on 6 matching bases. The CDR3 loop spans 13 amino acids. Germline loops: CDR1 SGHNT, CDR2 YYREEE (reference sequence). V lost 4 bases, J lost 5 bases, and 10 bases lay in between. CDR3 amino acids: CASSPDRDNEQFF. Written as DNA, the CDR3 is TGTGCCAGCAGCCCGGACAGAGACAATGAGCAGTTCTTC. Full variable domain (outside the CDR3, taken from reference TRBV5-4 and TRBJ2-1): ETGVTQSPTHLIKTRGQQVTLRCSSQSGHNTVSWYQQALGQGPQFIFQYYREEENGRGNFPPRFSGLQFPNYSSELNVNALELDDSALYLCASSPDRDNEQFFGPGTRLTVL.

The chain couples TRBV4-2 to TRBJ2-5; D perhaps matches TRBD1 (5 bases). CDR1 LGHNA and CDR2 YNFKEQ come from the germline V gene. The CDR3 spans 14 residues. Trimming removed 4 bases at V and 0 bases at J, with 9 bases between. DNA of the CDR3: TGTGCCAGCAGCCCGTCCAGGGACCAAGAGACCCAGTACTTC. Its protein product is CASSPSRDQETQYF.

For this clone: Other DNA sequences in this specimen translate into the identical CDR3. V is TRBV5-5 and J is TRBJ1-5, with no clear D. Trimming stripped 5 bases from V and 2 bases from J, with 11 bases between. CDR1 is SGHKS, CDR2 YYEKEE, per germline (reference sequence). CDR3 size: 14 residues. CDR3 region: CASSSRLGNQPQHF. The CDR3 DNA is TGTGCCAGCAGTTCGCGGTTGGGCAATCAGCCCCAGCATTTT. The variable domain in full, completed from reference TRBV5-5 and TRBJ1-5, reads DAGVTQSPTHLIKTRGQQVTLRCSPISGHKSVSWYQQVLGQGPQFIFQYYEKEERGRGNFPDRFSARQFPNYSSELNVNALLLGDSALYLCASSSRLGNQPQHFGDGTRLSIL.

CDR3 in amino acids: CASSPLGTGIDYTF. The DNA for the CDR3 is TGTGCCAGCAGCCCACTGGGGACAGGAATTGACTACACCTTC. The chain combines TRBV5-6 with TRBJ1-2, with 8 bases aligning to TRBD1. V gave up 4 bases and J gave up 10 bases; unmatched junction bases: 12. This CDR3 spans 14 amino acids. CDR1 is SGHDT and CDR2 is YYEEEE in the germline V gene.

This chain uses TRBV5-1 with TRBJ2-7; 12 nucleotides agree with TRBD2. V lost 4 bases, J lost 3 bases, and 5 bases stayed unmatched. The CDR3 is made up of 15 amino acids. The germline CDR1 and CDR2 sequences are SGHRS and YFSETQ. CDR3: CASSNGLAGNYEQYF. The CDR3 DNA reads TGCGCCAGCAGCAACGGACTAGCGGGGAACTACGAGCAGTACTTC.

The rearrangement links TRBV9 to TRBJ1-2; 7 bases agree with TRBD1. Per the germline V gene, CDR1 is SGDLS and CDR2 is YYNGEE. Germline trimming cut 4 bases from V and 2 bases from J; bases unmatched to any gene: 8. The CDR3 extends over 15 amino acids. This CDR3 is CASSSQGGRNYGYTF. The CDR3 region has the DNA TGTGCCAGCAGCTCTCAGGGGGGACGAAACTATGGCTACACCTTC.

The chain combines TRBV20-1 with TRBJ2-4; D possibly matches TRBD1 or TRBD2 (5 bases each). The CDR3 has 10 residues. V gave up 1 base and J gave up 12 bases, with 7 bases separating them. The V gene's germline CDR1 is DFQATT and CDR2 SNEGSKA (reference sequence). The CDR3 is CSARVGAQYF. The CDR3 DNA follows: TGCAGTGCTAGAGTCGGGGCTCAGTACTTC.

J is TRBJ1-3 and V is TRBV18, with a tentative D call TRBD1 (5 bases). Germline assignment: CDR1 KGHSH and CDR2 LQKENI. CDR3 length equals 21 residues. V dropped 6 bases and J dropped 2 bases, with 32 bases sitting between them. CDR3 nucleotide sequence: TGTGCCAGCTCCCTCAAAAGGGCCCCGGAGGGGACGGGAATTACTGGAAACACCATATATTTT. Translated: CASSLKRAPEGTGITGNTIYF.

In this sample, this clone turned up once. The rearrangement uses TRBV6-4 and TRBJ2-3; TRBD2 matches at 14 bases. The CDR3 loop spans 15 amino acids. The germline V gene has CDR1 MRHNA and CDR2 SNTAGT. With 5 bases clipped from V and 5 bases from J, the junction kept 3 bases outside the gene matches. The CDR3 DNA sequence: TGTGCCAGCAGTACCGGGACTAGCGGGAGAGATACGCAGTATTTT. This gives the protein CASSTGTSGRDTQYF.

The chain links TRBV20-1 to TRBJ1-4; no reliable D call. The V and J ends lost 6 bases and 8 bases respectively, with 10 bases between them. The germline CDR1 and CDR2 sequences are DFQATT and SNEGSKA (reference sequence). CDR3 length: 11 residues. CDR3 in amino acids: CSAIGREKLFF. The DNA for the CDR3 is TGCAGTGCAATAGGGCGGGAAAAACTGTTTTTT.

As for this clone: It may be a read error: a sequence one base away is much more abundant. This sequence joins TRBV28 and TRBJ2-7; D gene unclear. This CDR3 contains 11 residues. V lost 4 bases, J lost 3 bases, and 4 bases lay in between. CDR1 and CDR2 (germline): MDHEN, SYDVKM. Here the CDR3 reads CASSSHYEQYF. As DNA, the CDR3 is TGTGCCAGCAGTTCCCACTACGAGCAGTACTTC.

The chain carries TRBV28 and TRBJ2-7, with 8 bases aligning to TRBD1. The germline V gene encodes CDR1 MDHEN and CDR2 SYDVKM. V dropped 6 bases and J dropped 6; count of bases not matched to a gene: 10. The CDR3 extends over 14 amino acids. CDR3 sequence: CASRMPGQVPEQYF. CDR3 DNA sequence: TGTGCCAGCAGAATGCCGGGACAGGTGCCCGAGCAGTACTTC.

This sequence joins TRBV10-2 and TRBJ2-7, with D uncertain. CDR1 is WSHSY and CDR2 is SAAADI in the germline V gene. V gave up 3 bases and J gave up 2 bases, with 17 bases separating them. CDR3 size: 16 residues. CDR3 DNA sequence: TGCGCCAGCAGTGATGGTGGCAGCCGTAAACCCTACGAGCAGTACTTC. Encoded protein: CASSDGGSRKPYEQYF.

The rearrangement links TRBV11-1 to TRBJ2-2; 7 bases are a match to TRBD1. Unmatched junction bases numbered 10, after V lost 2 bases and J lost 1 base. Per the germline V gene, CDR1 is SGHAT and CDR2 is FQDESV (reference sequence). This CDR3 has 18 amino acids. This CDR3 reads CASSLPPYRTGNTGELFF. The DNA of the CDR3 is TGTGCCAGCAGCTTACCCCCATATCGGACAGGGAACACCGGGGAGCTGTTTTTT.

About this clone: This sample also contains other DNA sequences that code for the same CDR3. This chain links TRBV7-2 with TRBJ2-7; a possible D gene is TRBD1 (5 bases). Germline V gives CDR1 SGHTA, CDR2 FQGNSA. V shed 4 bases and J shed 0 bases, with 7 bases lying between them. This CDR3 spans 13 amino acids. The CDR3 region is CASSSRVSYEQYF. The CDR3 DNA reads TGTGCCAGCAGCTCCAGGGTCTCCTACGAGCAGTACTTC.

The CDR3 DNA is TGTGCCAGCAGTTACTCTAGGTGGGTCTACGAGCAGTACTTC. Encoded protein: CASSYSRWVYEQYF. The V gene is TRBV6-5, the J gene TRBJ2-7; D unclear. V gave up 0 bases and J gave up 3 bases, with 9 bases separating them. CDR1 MNHEY and CDR2 SVGAGI come from the germline V gene. The CDR3 has 14 residues.

This clone appeared a single time. The rearrangement joins TRBV5-1 to TRBJ2-2, with 10 bases fitting TRBD2. The germline V gene has CDR1 SGHRS and CDR2 YFSETQ. Unmatched junction bases numbered 6, after V lost 0 bases and J lost 4 bases. CDR3 length: 17 amino acids. Written as DNA, the CDR3 is TGCGCCAGCAGCTTGGATAGCGGGAGGCTCAGCACCGGGGAGCTGTTTTTT. Translating gives CASSLDSGRLSTGELFF.

In this sample, this clone turned up once. The chain is built from TRBV6-1 and TRBJ1-5; D might be TRBD1 (6 bases). V lost 2 bases and J 7 bases, leaving 12 bases between the germline ends. Germline CDR1 is MNHNS and CDR2 is SASEGT. CDR3 length equals 14 residues. DNA of the CDR3: TGTGCCAGCAGTGAAACGGGGGGCCACCAGCCCCAGCATTTT. Its protein is CASSETGGHQPQHF.